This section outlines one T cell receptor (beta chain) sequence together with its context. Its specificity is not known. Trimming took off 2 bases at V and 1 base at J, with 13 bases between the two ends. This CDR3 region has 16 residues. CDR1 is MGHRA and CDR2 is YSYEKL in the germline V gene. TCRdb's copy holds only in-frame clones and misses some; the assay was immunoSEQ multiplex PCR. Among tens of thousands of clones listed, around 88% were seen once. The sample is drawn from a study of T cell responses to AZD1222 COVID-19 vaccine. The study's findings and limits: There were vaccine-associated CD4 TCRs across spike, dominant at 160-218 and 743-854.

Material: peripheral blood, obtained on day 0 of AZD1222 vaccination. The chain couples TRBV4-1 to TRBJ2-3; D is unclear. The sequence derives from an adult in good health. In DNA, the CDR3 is TGCGCCAGCAGCCAAACGCGATCGTCAGGCACAGATACGCAGTATTTT. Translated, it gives CASSQTRSSGTDTQYF.